These T cell receptor beta chains were read from a single sample in a study of T cell changes during pregnancy in multiple sclerosis. Libraries were prepared by immunoSEQ multiplex PCR; TCRdb keeps only in-frame clonotypes and omits some of them. This table has some 30,000 clones, roughly nine tenths appearing once. The sequenced sample was CD8+ T cells from peripheral blood mononuclear cells, obtained before pregnancy. Receptors originate from a female donor with multiple sclerosis, enrolled in a pregnancy study. Each CDR3 is given with its conserved first and last residue. Fields, in order: clone size, D gene, V gene, J gene, CDR3 DNA, CDR3 protein. D genes are given only for firm matches. Where a row states a size, it is once, few, many or the class of an expanded clone; other rows omit it.

-	-	TRBV6-1	TRBJ1-1	TGTGCCAGCAGTGAAGCGGTCGGGGGTGAGCACACTGAAGCTTTCTTT	CASSEAVGGEHTEAFF
-	-	TRBV2	TRBJ1-1	TGTGCCAGCAGTGACGGCCCGGGTACGGGCACTGAAGCTTTCTTT	CASSDGPGTGTEAFF
-	-	TRBV30	TRBJ1-1	TGTGCCTGGACCCTAGCAGGTACCGCTGAAGCTTTCTTT	CAWTLAGTAEAFF
-	-	TRBV7-7	TRBJ1-2	TGTGCTAGCATCGCCGTACAGGCTGGCTACACCTTC	CASIAVQAGYTF
once	TRBD2	TRBV4-1	TRBJ2-1	TGCGCCAGCAGTGAGCCGGGACTAGCGGGGGCTTTGGTGGATGAGCAGTTCTTC	CASSEPGLAGALVDEQFF
-	-	TRBV11-2	TRBJ1-6	TGTGCCAGCAGCTTAGAAAACGGTTCACCCCTCCACTTT	CASSLENGSPLHF
-	-	TRBV15	TRBJ1-4	TGTGCCACCAGCAGAGATAGGGAGGCTGAAAAACTGTTTTTT	CATSRDREAEKLFF
-	-	TRBV5-6	TRBJ1-4	TGTGCCAGCAGCGCAGGGGTTTGGAAGAATGAAAAACTGTTTTTT	CASSAGVWKNEKLFF
-	-	TRBV11-2	TRBJ2-7	TGTGCCAGCAGCTTAGTCCAGGGCTACGAGCAGTACTTC	CASSLVQGYEQYF
-	-	TRBV6-6	TRBJ2-7	TGTGCCAGCAGTTCCGAAGTGGGCGGGGTTTTCTACGAGCAGTACTTC	CASSSEVGGVFYEQYF
-	-	TRBV5-1	TRBJ2-3	TGCGCCAGCGGAGTTCGAGGCCTGGCAGATACGCAGTATTTT	CASGVRGLADTQYF
-	-	TRBV5-6	TRBJ1-1	TGTGCCAGCAGCTTGGGAGGCGGGTGGGAAGCTTTCTTT	CASSLGGGWEAFF
-	-	TRBV7-2	TRBJ1-2	TGTGCCAGCAGCTTAGGGGCGGGAGGCTATGGCTACACCTTC	CASSLGAGGYGYTF
-	-	TRBV7-6	TRBJ2-2	TGTGCCAGCAGACAGGGAATCTCTACCGGGGAGCTGTTTTTT	CASRQGISTGELFF
-	-	TRBV30	TRBJ1-2	TGTGCCTGGAGTCACGGAGCTGGCTACACCTTC	CAWSHGAGYTF
-	-	TRBV28	TRBJ2-3	TGTGCCAGCAGCCACAACTACTACGGCACAGATACGCAGTATTTT	CASSHNYYGTDTQYF
-	TRBD1	TRBV4-1	TRBJ2-2	TGCGCCAGCAGCCAAAGGGGACAGACGAACACCGGGGAGCTGTTTTTT	CASSQRGQTNTGELFF
-	-	TRBV6-6	TRBJ2-2	TGTGCCAGCAGTTACTCGGAGGGGAAGTGGGCCGGGGAGCTGTTTTTT	CASSYSEGKWAGELFF
-	TRBD1	TRBV6-5	TRBJ2-6	TGTGCCAGCGGACAGGGGGCCGCTGGGGCCAACGTCCTGACTTTC	CASGQGAAGANVLTF
-	TRBD1	TRBV6-6	TRBJ2-1	TGTGCCAGCAGTATAGGACAGGGGATAAGGAATGAGCAGTTCTTC	CASSIGQGIRNEQFF
-	-	TRBV9	TRBJ1-1	TGTGCCAGCAGCGTAGGGCCACACACTGAAGCTTTCTTT	CASSVGPHTEAFF
few	-	TRBV6-6	TRBJ2-7	TGTGCCAGCAGTTACCCGGGGATCTACGAGCAGTACTTC	CASSYPGIYEQYF
-	-	TRBV9	TRBJ1-5	TGTGCCAGCAGCGTTTCGGGGGTATATCAGCCCCAGCATTTT	CASSVSGVYQPQHF
-	-	TRBV9	TRBJ2-1	TGTGCCAGCTTCCCCGACTACTTTAGCTCCTACAATGAGCAGTTCTTC	CASFPDYFSSYNEQFF
-	-	TRBV19	TRBJ2-5	TGTGCCAGTAGTTCAGGCAGGGTGCCCCAAGAGACCCAGTACTTC	CASSSGRVPQETQYF
-	-	TRBV15	TRBJ2-2	TGTGCCACCAGCAGTTCCGGAGAGGGCTGGGAGCTGTTTTTT	CATSSSGEGWELFF
-	-	TRBV30	TRBJ2-3	TGTGCCTGGGGGCCGGGGGTTAGCACAGATACGCAGTATTTT	CAWGPGVSTDTQYF
-	-	TRBV27	TRBJ1-2	TGTGCCAGCAGTTTTATGGACTTCAGTGGCTACACCTTC	CASSFMDFSGYTF
-	-	TRBV7-9	TRBJ1-2	TGTGCCAGCAGCTTAAGCCGAGAGGATTCCTATGGCTACACCTTC	CASSLSREDSYGYTF
-	TRBD2	TRBV2	TRBJ2-3	TGTGCCACCCTGACTAGCTGGGATACGCAGTATTTT	CATLTSWDTQYF
-	TRBD1	TRBV27	TRBJ2-1	TGTGCCAGCAGTTGGTCCGGACAGGGACCCTACAATGAGCAGTTCTTC	CASSWSGQGPYNEQFF
-	TRBD1	TRBV7-2	TRBJ2-7	TGTGCCAGCAGCCCGTCCGGGACAGGGGTGGGGTACTTC	CASSPSGTGVGYF
-	-	TRBV29-1	TRBJ2-2	TGCAGCGTTGGGGGGGATACCGGGGAGCTGTTTTTT	CSVGGDTGELFF
-	-	TRBV27	TRBJ2-7	TGTGCCAGCAGTTATATAGGGAGCTACGAGCAGTACTTC	CASSYIGSYEQYF
-	TRBD1	TRBV5-8	TRBJ1-5	TGTGCCAGCAGCCTGCCGGGACAGGGGGATTGGATTCATCAGCCCCAGCATTTT	CASSLPGQGDWIHQPQHF
once	-	TRBV7-6	TRBJ1-3	TGTGCCAGCAGCTTAGATTTCCCGGTTTCCTCTGGAAACACCATATATTTT	CASSLDFPVSSGNTIYF
-	TRBD1	TRBV14	TRBJ1-2	TGTGCCAGCAGGGGGACAGGGGACACGACCAATGGCTACACCTTC	CASRGTGDTTNGYTF
-	TRBD1	TRBV27	TRBJ1-6	TGTGCCAGCAGCCTCGGACAGGGACGTTCACCCCTCCACTTT	CASSLGQGRSPLHF
-	-	TRBV19	TRBJ2-7	TGTGCCAGTAGTGTTACTAAGGGGTCCTACGAGCAGTACTTC	CASSVTKGSYEQYF
-	-	TRBV6-5	TRBJ2-7	TGTGCCAGCAGTTACTCGACGGGACACCCGGCGGGGGAGTACTTC	CASSYSTGHPAGEYF
few	-	TRBV4-1	TRBJ1-1	TGCGCCAGCAGCCTTTTACGGGGATTGAACACTGAAGCTTTCTTT	CASSLLRGLNTEAFF
-	-	TRBV5-1	TRBJ2-7	TGCGCCAGCCGGGTAGGAGGCTCCTACGAGCAGTACTTC	CASRVGGSYEQYF
-	-	TRBV5-5	TRBJ2-2	TGTGCCAGCAGCTCTGAGTGGAACACCGGGGAGCTGTTTTTT	CASSSEWNTGELFF
medium-sized	TRBD1	TRBV6-1	TRBJ2-7	TGTGCCAGCAGTGAAGGTACAGGGGGCGGCCCCTACGAGCAGTACTTC	CASSEGTGGGPYEQYF
-	TRBD1	TRBV7-3	TRBJ2-3	TGTGCCAGCAGCTCGGGACAGGGAGTCACAGATACGCAGTATTTT	CASSSGQGVTDTQYF
-	TRBD2	TRBV2	TRBJ2-3	TGTGCCAGCAGTGAGTGGCTAGCGGGCACAGATACGCAGTATTTT	CASSEWLAGTDTQYF
-	TRBD1	TRBV15	TRBJ1-1	TGTGCCACCAGCGCGGGACAGCTGAACACTGAAGCTTTCTTT	CATSAGQLNTEAFF